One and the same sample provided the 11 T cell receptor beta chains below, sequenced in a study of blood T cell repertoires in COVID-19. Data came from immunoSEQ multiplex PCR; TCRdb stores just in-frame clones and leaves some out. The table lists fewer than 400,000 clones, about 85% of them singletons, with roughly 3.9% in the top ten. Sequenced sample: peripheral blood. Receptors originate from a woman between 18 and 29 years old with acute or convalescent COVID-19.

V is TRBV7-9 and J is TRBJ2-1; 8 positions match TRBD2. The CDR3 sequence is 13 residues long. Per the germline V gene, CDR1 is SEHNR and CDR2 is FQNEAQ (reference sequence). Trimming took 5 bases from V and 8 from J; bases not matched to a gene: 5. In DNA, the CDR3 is TGTGCCAGCAGCGTTCTACTAGCGGATGAGCAGTTCTTC. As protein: CASSVLLADEQFF.

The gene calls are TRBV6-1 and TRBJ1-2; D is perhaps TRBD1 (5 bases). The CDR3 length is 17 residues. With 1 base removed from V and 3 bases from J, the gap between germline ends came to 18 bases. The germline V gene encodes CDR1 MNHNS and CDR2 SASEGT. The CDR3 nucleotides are TGTGCCAGCAGTGAAGGGGGGGGGACGGCCCCATACTATGGCTACACCTTC. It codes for CASSEGGGTAPYYGYTF.

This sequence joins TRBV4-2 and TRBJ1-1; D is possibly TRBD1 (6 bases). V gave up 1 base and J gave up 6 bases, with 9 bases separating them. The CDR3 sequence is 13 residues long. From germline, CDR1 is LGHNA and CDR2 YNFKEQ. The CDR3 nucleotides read TGTGCCAGCAGCCAAGGGGGGGGGCCTGAAGCTTTCTTT. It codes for CASSQGGGPEAFF.

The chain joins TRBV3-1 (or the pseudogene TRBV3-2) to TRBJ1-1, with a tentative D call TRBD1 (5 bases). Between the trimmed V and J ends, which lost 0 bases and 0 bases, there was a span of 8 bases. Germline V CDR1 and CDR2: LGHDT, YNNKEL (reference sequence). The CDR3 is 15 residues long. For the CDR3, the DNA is TGTGCCAGCAGCCAAGATGCGGACATGAACACTGAAGCTTTCTTT. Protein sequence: CASSQDADMNTEAFF.

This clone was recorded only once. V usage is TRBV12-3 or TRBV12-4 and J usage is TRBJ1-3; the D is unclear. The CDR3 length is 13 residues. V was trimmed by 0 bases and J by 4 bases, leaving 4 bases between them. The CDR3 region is CASSLAGGNTIYF. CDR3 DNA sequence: TGTGCCAGCAGTTTAGCGGGCGGAAACACCATATATTTT.

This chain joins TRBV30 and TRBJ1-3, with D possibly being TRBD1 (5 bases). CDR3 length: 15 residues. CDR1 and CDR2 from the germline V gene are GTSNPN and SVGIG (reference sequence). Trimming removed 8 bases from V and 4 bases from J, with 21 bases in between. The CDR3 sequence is CARGESWTKGNTIYF. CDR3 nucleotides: TGTGCCCGTGGAGAAAGTTGGACAAAAGGAAACACCATATATTTT.

CDR3 protein: CASSFIAGGPGNEQFF. DNA for the CDR3: TGTGCCAGCAGTTTTATAGCGGGAGGGCCTGGGAATGAGCAGTTCTTC. The rearrangement uses TRBV27 and TRBJ2-1; 11 positions agree with TRBD2. Germline-derived CDR1 and CDR2 are MNHEY and SMNVEV (reference sequence). The CDR3 runs 16 residues. J lost 7 bases, V lost 3 bases, and 8 bases had no gene match.

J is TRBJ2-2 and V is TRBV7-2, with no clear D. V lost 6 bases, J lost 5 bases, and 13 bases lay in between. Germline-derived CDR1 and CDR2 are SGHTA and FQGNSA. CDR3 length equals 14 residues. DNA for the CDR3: TGTGCCAGCAGAACGGTTCTTTGGACCGGGGAGCTGTTTTTT. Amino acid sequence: CASRTVLWTGELFF.

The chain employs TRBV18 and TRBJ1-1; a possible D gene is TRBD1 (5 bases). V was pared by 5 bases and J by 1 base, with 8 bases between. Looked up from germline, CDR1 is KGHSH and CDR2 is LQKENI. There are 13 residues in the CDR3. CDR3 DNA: TGTGCCAGCTCAAGCGACAGGAACACTGAAGCTTTCTTT. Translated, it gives CASSSDRNTEAFF.

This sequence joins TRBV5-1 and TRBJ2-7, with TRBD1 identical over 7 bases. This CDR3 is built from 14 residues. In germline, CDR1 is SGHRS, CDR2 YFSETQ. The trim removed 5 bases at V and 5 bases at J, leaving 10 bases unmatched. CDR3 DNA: TGCGCCAGCAGTCTGAAGGACAGGTACCACGAGCAGTACTTC. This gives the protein CASSLKDRYHEQYF.

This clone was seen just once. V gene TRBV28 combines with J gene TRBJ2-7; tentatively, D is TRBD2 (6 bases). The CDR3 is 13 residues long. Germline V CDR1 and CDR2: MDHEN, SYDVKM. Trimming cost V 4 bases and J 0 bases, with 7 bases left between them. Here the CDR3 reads CASSSGSSYEQYF. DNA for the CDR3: TGTGCCAGCAGTTCCGGGAGCTCCTACGAGCAGTACTTC.